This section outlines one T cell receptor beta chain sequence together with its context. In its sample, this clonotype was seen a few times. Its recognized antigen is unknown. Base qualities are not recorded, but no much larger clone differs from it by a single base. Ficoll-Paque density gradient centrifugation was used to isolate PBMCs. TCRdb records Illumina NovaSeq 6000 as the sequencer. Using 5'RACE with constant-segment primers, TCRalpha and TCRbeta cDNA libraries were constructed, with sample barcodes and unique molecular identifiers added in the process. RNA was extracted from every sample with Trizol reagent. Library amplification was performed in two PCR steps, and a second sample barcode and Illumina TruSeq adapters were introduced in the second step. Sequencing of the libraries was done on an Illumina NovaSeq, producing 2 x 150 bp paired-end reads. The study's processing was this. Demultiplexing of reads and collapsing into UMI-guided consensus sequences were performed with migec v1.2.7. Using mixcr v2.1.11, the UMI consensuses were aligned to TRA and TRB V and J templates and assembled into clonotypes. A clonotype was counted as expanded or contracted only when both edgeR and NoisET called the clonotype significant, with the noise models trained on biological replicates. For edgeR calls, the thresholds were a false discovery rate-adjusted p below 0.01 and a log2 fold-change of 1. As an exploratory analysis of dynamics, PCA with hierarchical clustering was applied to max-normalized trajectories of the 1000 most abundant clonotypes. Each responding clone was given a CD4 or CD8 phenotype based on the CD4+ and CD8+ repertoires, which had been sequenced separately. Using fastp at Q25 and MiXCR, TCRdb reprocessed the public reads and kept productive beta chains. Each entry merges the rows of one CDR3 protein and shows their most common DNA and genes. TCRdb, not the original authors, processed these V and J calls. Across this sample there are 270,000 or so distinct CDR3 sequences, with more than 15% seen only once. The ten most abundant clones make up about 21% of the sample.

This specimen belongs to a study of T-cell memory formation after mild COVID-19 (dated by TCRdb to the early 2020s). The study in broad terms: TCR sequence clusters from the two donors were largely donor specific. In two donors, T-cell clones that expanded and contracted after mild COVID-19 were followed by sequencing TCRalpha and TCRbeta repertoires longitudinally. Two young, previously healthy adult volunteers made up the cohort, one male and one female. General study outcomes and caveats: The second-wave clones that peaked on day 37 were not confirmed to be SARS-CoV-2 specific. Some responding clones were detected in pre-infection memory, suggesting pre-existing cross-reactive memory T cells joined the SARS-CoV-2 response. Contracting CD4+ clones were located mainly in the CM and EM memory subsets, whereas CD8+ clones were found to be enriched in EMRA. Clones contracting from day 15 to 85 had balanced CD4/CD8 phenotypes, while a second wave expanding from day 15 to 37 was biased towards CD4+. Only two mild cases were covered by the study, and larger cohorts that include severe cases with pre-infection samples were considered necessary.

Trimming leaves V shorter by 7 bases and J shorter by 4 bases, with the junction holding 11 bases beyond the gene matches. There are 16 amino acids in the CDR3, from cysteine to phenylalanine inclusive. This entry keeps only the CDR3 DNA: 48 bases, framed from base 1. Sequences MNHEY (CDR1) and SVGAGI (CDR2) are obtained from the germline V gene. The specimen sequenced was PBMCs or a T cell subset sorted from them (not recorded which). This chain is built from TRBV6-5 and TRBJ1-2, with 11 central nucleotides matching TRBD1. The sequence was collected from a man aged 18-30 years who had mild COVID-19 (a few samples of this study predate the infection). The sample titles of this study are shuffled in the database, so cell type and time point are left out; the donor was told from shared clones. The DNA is TGTGCCAGCACCAACTCCGGGACAGGGGGAGCCTATGGCTACACCTTC. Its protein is CASTNSGTGGAYGYTF.